Listed below are T cell receptor beta chains from one sample, sequenced in a study of OX40 agonist ivuxolimab in advanced cancers. Clones were sequenced by immunoSEQ multiplex PCR, and TCRdb holds only the in-frame ones, with some missing. Of 70,000 or so clones in the sample, about 90% were seen once. The sample consisted of CD4+ or CD8+ T cells sorted from blood, taken in a trial of the OX40 agonist ivuxolimab. The source of these receptors is an adult with an advanced solid tumor such as melanoma, head and neck, liver or kidney cancer. Each CDR3 is given with its conserved first and last residue. Each record gives: V gene, CDR3 protein.

TRBV7-9	CASSPGQGRGLNTGELFF
TRBV14	CAAQGAPETQYF
TRBV4-1	CASSHLGQANTEAFF
TRBV5-6	CASSPQGLSQPQHF
TRBV4-1	CASSQGLAGVIYNEQFF
TRBV18	CASSPTSAPRETQYF
TRBV6-4	CASGFEQFF
TRBV2	CASRRATGQFF
TRBV28	CASSLQGRSEKLFF
TRBV28	CASSPGTGVGEQYF
TRBV7-2	CASSLGRMGTQYF
TRBV25-1	CASSDAISGGYEQYF
TRBV7-8	CASSFPGNTGELFF
TRBV7-4	CASSLAPGTSATDTQYF
TRBV27	CASRAANTYEQYF
TRBV5-1	CASRTTSGRARTDTQYF
TRBV15	CATSRDPRTLYNEQFF
TRBV5-1	CASSSTGQSDYEQYF
TRBV5-6	CASSDRVLLSYEQYF
TRBV18	CASSPNSNEQFF
TRBV11-2	CASSSGLSYEQYF
TRBV7-2	CASSLVRQGDSPLHF
TRBV2	CASRSVSEQYF
TRBV18	CASSPRVRAGGTEAFF
TRBV4-1	CASSQSLTSSGNTIYF
TRBV11-2	CASSRTGGSQPQHF
TRBV27	CASSVPGSGEGTQYF
TRBV7-9	CASSRGVASQETQYF
TRBV7-2	CASSHGTLNSPLHF
TRBV7-2	CASSPREAYGYTF
TRBV5-1	CASSLEGPINEKLFF
TRBV18	CASSPVAGGQETQYF
TRBV28	CATRPSSGSGLADTQYF
TRBV20-1	CSSDGADEQFF
TRBV7-2	CASSPRTNGRGADTQYF
TRBV5-1	CASKIEAGPGELFF
TRBV28	CASSLGGASTDTQYF
TRBV29-1	CSAGSGSPHAGTQYF
TRBV2	CASRPGTSGRATQYF
TRBV18	CASSPDRNYEQYF
TRBV28	CASSLPSNYGYTF
TRBV19	CASSPRKAGNRNTEAFF
TRBV10-1	CASPQTLSYEQYF
TRBV27	CASSSAGTSGSRAQYF
TRBV7-2	CASSPTGGAGNTEAFF
TRBV5-5	CASSFLDGNYGYTF
TRBV5-1	CASSLDGKNQPQHF
TRBV28	CASRTGTASSYNEQFF
TRBV10-2	CASNRGYGGELFF
TRBV7-2	CASSSTDQRGQYF
TRBV5-1	CASSLALSAGVDEQYF